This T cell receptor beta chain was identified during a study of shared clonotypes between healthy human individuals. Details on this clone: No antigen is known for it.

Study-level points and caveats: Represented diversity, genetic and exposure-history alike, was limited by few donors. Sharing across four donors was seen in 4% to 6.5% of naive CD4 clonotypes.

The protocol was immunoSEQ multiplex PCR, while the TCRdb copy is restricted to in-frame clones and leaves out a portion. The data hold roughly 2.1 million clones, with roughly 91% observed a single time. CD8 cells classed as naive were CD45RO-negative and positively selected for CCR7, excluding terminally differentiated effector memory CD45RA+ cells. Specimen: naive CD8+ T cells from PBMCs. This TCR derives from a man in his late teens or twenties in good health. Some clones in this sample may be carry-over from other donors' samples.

As DNA, the CDR3 is TGTGCCAGCAGCCTACCAGCTAGCGGACTCTCCTACAATGAGCAGTTCTTC. It codes for CASSLPASGLSYNEQFF. The chain has TRBV7-9 and TRBJ2-1; 7 bases map to TRBD2. The junction had 10 bases not matched to a gene; V was cut back by 5 bases and J by 0 bases. The V gene's germline CDR1 is SEHNR and CDR2 FQNEAQ (reference sequence). The CDR3 contains 17 residues.